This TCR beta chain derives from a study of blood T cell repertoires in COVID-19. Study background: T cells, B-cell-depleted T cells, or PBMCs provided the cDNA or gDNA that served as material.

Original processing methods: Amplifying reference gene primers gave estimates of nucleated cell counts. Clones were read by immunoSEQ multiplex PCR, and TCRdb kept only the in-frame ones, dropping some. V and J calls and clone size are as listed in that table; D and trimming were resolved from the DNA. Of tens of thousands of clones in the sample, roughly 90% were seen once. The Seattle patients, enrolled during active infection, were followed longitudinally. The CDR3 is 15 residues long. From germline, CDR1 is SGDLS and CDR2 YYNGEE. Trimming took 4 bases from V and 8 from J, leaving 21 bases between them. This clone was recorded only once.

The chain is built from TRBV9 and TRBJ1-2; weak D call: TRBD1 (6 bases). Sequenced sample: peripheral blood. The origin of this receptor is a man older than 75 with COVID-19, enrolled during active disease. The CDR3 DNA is TGTGCCAGCAGCAGAATGGGGGCGGCCCCCGACGGCTACACCTTC. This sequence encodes CASSRMGAAPDGYTF.